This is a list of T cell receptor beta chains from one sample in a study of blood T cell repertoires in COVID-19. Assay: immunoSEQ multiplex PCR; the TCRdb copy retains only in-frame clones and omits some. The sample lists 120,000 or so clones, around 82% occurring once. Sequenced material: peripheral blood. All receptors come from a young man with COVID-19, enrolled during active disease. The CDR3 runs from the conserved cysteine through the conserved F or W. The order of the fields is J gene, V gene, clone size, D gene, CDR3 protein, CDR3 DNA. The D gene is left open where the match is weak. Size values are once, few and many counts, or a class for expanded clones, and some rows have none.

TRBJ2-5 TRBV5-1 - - CASSLGVRQETQYF TGCGCCAGCAGCTTGGGGGTGCGGCAAGAGACCCAGTACTTC
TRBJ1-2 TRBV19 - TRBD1 CASTKDRERGYTF TGTGCCAGTACTAAAGACAGGGAAAGGGGCTACACCTTC
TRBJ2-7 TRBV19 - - CASSVGTDYEQYF TGTGCCAGTAGTGTCGGGACTGACTACGAGCAGTACTTC
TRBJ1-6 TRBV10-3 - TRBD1 CAIGTGSSPLHF TGTGCCATCGGGACAGGGAGTTCACCCCTCCACTTT
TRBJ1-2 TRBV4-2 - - CASSNRVWGGYTF TGTGCCAGCAGCAACAGGGTTTGGGGTGGCTACACCTTC
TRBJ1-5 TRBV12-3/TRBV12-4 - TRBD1 CASSFQGDQPQHF TGTGCCAGCAGTTTTCAGGGGGATCAGCCCCAGCATTTT
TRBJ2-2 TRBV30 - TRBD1 CAGTGGTGELFF TGTGCCGGGACAGGGGGAACCGGGGAGCTGTTTTTT
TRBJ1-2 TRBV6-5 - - CASSTGNYGYTF TGTGCCAGCAGTACCGGTAACTATGGCTACACCTTC
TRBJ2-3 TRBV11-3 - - CASTPPGRVVTDTQYF TGTGCCAGCACCCCCCCCGGCAGGGTGGTTACAGATACGCAGTATTTT
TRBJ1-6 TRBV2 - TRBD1 CASEDRVNSPLHF TGTGCCAGCGAGGACAGGGTTAATTCACCCCTCCACTTT
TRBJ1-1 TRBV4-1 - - CASSPREQGGLAEAFF TGCGCCAGCAGCCCCCGGGAGCAGGGTGGGTTGGCTGAAGCTTTCTTT
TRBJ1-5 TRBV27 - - CASVKRSNQPQHF TGTGCCAGCGTCAAGAGAAGCAATCAGCCCCAGCATTTT
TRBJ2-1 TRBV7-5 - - CARSVGTSGGEEQFF TGTGCCAGAAGCGTCGGGACTAGCGGGGGGGAGGAGCAGTTCTTC
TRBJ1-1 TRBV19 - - CASSISGDTEAFF TGTGCCAGTAGTATCTCCGGGGACACTGAAGCTTTCTTT
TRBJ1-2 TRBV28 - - CASSLVSAGDYGYTF TGTGCCAGCAGTTTAGTTTCCGCCGGTGACTATGGCTACACCTTC
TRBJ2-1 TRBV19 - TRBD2 CASSMGGGAYNEQFF TGTGCCAGTAGTATGGGGGGGGGAGCTTACAATGAGCAGTTCTTC
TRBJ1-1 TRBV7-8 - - CASSLEGGANTEAFF TGTGCCAGCAGCTTAGAGGGGGGGGCGAACACTGAAGCTTTCTTT
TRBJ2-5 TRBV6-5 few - CASLDTGRETQYF TGTGCCAGCCTTGACACAGGAAGGGAGACCCAGTACTTC
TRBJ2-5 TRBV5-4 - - CASSPGGIQETQYF TGTGCCAGCAGTCCCGGAGGAATCCAAGAGACCCAGTACTTC
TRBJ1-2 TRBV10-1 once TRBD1 CASSRPGQPVTNYGYTF TGCGCCAGCAGTCGACCGGGACAGCCAGTAACTAACTATGGCTACACCTTC
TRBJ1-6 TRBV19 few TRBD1 CASSTPQGGNSPLHF TGTGCCAGTAGTACCCCACAGGGGGGAAATTCACCCCTCCACTTT
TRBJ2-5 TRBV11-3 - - CASSLVGGKETQYF TGTGCCAGCAGCTTGGTAGGGGGAAAAGAGACCCAGTACTTC